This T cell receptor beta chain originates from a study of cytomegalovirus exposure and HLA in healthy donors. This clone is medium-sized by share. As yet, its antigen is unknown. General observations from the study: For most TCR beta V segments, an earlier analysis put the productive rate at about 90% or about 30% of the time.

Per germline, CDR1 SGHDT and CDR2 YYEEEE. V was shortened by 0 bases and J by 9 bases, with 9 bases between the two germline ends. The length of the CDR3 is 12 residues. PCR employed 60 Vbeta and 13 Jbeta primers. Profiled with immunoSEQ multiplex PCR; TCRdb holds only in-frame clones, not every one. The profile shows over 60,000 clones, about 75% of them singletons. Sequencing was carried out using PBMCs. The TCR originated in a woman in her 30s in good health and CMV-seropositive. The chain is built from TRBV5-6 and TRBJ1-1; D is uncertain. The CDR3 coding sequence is TGTGCCAGCAGCTTGGGTAAACAGAAAGCTTTCTTT. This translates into CASSLGKQKAFF.